This T cell receptor beta chain was observed in a study of early T cells in non-severe SARS-CoV-2 infection. The CDR3 loop spans 13 amino acids. The V end lost 0 bases, the J end lost 5 bases, and 6 bases lay between the germline ends. Germline V CDR1 and CDR2: SGHRS, YFSETQ. A single record per CDR3 protein comes from TCRdb applying MiXCR to the 5' RACE reads. The sample holds tens of thousands of distinct CDR3 sequences, about an eighth seen once. This clonotype appeared a few times. The chain employs TRBV5-1 and TRBJ1-5, with D hard to call. Here the sequenced sample was whole blood, taken at baseline. The receptor was derived from an adult who was a healthcare worker with PCR-confirmed SARS-CoV-2 infection or an uninfected control (not recorded which). Here the CDR3 reads CASSLAADQPQHF. CDR3 nucleotides: TGCGCCAGCAGCTTGGCGGCAGATCAGCCCCAGCATTTT.